Sequencing of this T cell receptor beta chain was carried out in a study of blood T cell repertoires in COVID-19. On the study more broadly: Samples came from the United States, Italy and Spain, spanning acute and convalescent COVID-19. Sources were T cells, B-cell-depleted T cells, or PBMCs; the material itself was cDNA or gDNA.

Seattle researchers signed up patients amid active infection and tracked them longitudinally. The germline gives CDR1 SGHVS, CDR2 FQNEAQ. Trimming took off 1 base at V and 3 bases at J, with 18 bases between the two ends. The CDR3 covers 17 residues. This clone showed up just a few times. Clones were read by immunoSEQ multiplex PCR, and TCRdb kept only the in-frame ones, dropping some. This sample carries 310,000 or so clones, roughly 90% of them seen once, and the ten largest clones take roughly 10%. This rearrangement joins TRBV7-8 to TRBJ1-1, with D unresolved. This TCR was sampled from a woman aged 25-40 years with COVID-19, enrolled during active disease. Sequencing was done on a sample of peripheral blood. This chain's CDR3 is CASSLGAAAIRDTEAFF. In DNA, the CDR3 is TGTGCCAGCAGCTTAGGAGCCGCCGCCATTCGGGACACTGAAGCTTTCTTT.